This TCR beta chain derives from a study of beta chain features in type 1 diabetes. cDNA synthesis used the whole RNA isolate, giving expressed TCRB sequences. Libraries were prepared by immunoSEQ multiplex PCR; TCRdb keeps only in-frame clonotypes and omits some of them. This sample yields 900,000 or so clones, of which 17% are seen a single time; 0.02% to 0.03% belongs to the top ten. Notes on the study in general: The study found moderately but significantly shorter TCRB CDR3s in all four CD4+ subsets of Type 1 diabetes patients. Any HLA type influence on TCRB rearrangement was left unresolved here.

The collection from each donor was one heparinised blood draw averaging about 116 mL. Sorting of CD4+ naive, central memory, regulatory and stem cell-like memory cells was performed via CD45RO/CCR7/CD25/CD127/CD95/CD27. This clone was counted between two and nine times. What it recognizes is unknown. V dropped 5 bases and J dropped 0; count of bases not matched to a gene: 6. CDR1 and CDR2 (germline): LNHDA, SQIVND (reference sequence). This CDR3 is built from 16 residues. The sequenced material came from naive CD4+ T cells from blood. The chain recombines TRBV19 with TRBJ2-1; the match to TRBD2 covers 8 bases. The receptor was isolated from a woman aged 18-35 years in good health. The chain's CDR3 is CASSPGGVRSYNEQFF. CDR3 in DNA: TGTGCCAGTAGTCCCGGGGGGGTCCGCTCCTACAATGAGCAGTTCTTC.